Listed below are T cell receptor beta chains from one sample, sequenced in a study of blood T cell repertoires in COVID-19. Assay used: immunoSEQ multiplex PCR; TCRdb lists only in-frame clones, some missing. This sample has hundreds of thousands of clones, with about 85% found just once. Sequencing input: PBMCs or T cells enriched from blood (not recorded which). The receptors shown here come from a woman aged 55 to 70 who had recovered from COVID-19. CDR3s include the opening cysteine and the closing phenylalanine or tryptophan. Each record gives: J gene, V gene, CDR3 protein.

>TRBJ2-1|TRBV19
CASRPDRGYNEQFF
>TRBJ1-2|TRBV6-4
CASSVAGTGYGYTF
>TRBJ1-4|TRBV14
CASSPQGRGEKLFF
>TRBJ2-7|TRBV3-1/TRBV3-2
CASSFGVANSYEQYF
>TRBJ2-5|TRBV24-1
CATAMRGREQETQYF
>TRBJ1-1|TRBV24-1
CATSGQVGGSTEAFF
>TRBJ1-5|TRBV4-1
CASSQYPRSNQPQHF
>TRBJ2-7|TRBV2
CATARDRLYEQYF
>TRBJ2-6|TRBV15
CASWSDETGGISGANVLTF
>TRBJ2-2|TRBV4-1
CASSLNRGGTGELFF
>TRBJ1-1|TRBV28
CASSRQGAPEAFF
>TRBJ2-5|TRBV29-1
CSVEEPGKQETQYF
>TRBJ2-4|TRBV29-1
CSVGRATGQNRGSKNIQYF
>TRBJ2-7|TRBV5-1
CASRTGGHYEQYF
>TRBJ2-1|TRBV5-4
CASSLGGKRSYNEQFF
>TRBJ2-1|TRBV5-4
CASSLEGLAGVNEQFF
>TRBJ1-2|TRBV4-1
CASSQDLGRAYGYTF
>TRBJ2-2|TRBV19
CASRRQGERNTGELFF
>TRBJ2-3|TRBV7-2
CASSFTGPPILTDTQYF
>TRBJ1-5|TRBV27
CASSLQTGYGQPQHF
>TRBJ2-5|TRBV6-5
CASRLGGQETQYF
>TRBJ1-1|TRBV6-5
CASTQGVEAFF
>TRBJ1-3|TRBV12-3/TRBV12-4
CASTPQAGNTIYF
>TRBJ1-4|TRBV28
CASSFQGVDEKLFF
>TRBJ1-5|TRBV28
CASSFLVLYSNQPQHF
>TRBJ2-3|TRBV5-4
CASRLAGGTDTQYF
>TRBJ2-2|TRBV9
CASSHGTGVGELFF
>TRBJ1-6|TRBV19
CASSILDRENSPLHF
>TRBJ1-6|TRBV18
CASSPGQGGAPLHF
>TRBJ1-3|TRBV5-5
CASSLVGGASGNTIYF
>TRBJ2-7|TRBV7-2
CASSLDRESEQYF
>TRBJ2-7|TRBV6-5
CASKVGTGFAYEQYF
>TRBJ2-3|TRBV24-1
CATAPTSGGATDTQYF
>TRBJ1-5|TRBV15
CATSREQYSNQPQHF
>TRBJ1-5|TRBV2
CASSEAGTVNQPQHF
>TRBJ2-3|TRBV10-3
CAIRISGWADTQYF
>TRBJ1-5|TRBV24-1
CATSGDRRNQPQHF
>TRBJ1-1|TRBV2
CASTRQGGPYFEAFF
>TRBJ2-5|TRBV2
CASKTSGGYQETQYF
>TRBJ2-1|TRBV15
CATFQLNEQFF
>TRBJ2-7|TRBV18
CASSPKPGQYYEQYF
>TRBJ2-7|TRBV6-1
CASSDRDSLNEQYF
>TRBJ2-7|TRBV11-3
CASSLGQGELYEQYF
>TRBJ1-1|TRBV5-8
CASSGRATGGAFF
>TRBJ1-6|TRBV30
CAWSVGGSGNSPLHF